This T cell receptor beta chain was sequenced in a study of spatial heterogeneity in lung cancer. The study, taken as a whole, reports: Circulating ubiquitous expanded tumor TCRs were observed more frequently at resection than at follow-up.

Trimming shortened V by 6 bases and J by 8 bases, and 10 bases separated the two germline ends. Germline values: CDR1 MNHNS, CDR2 SASEGT. The CDR3 contains 12 residues. Stated time point: sample taken at primary tumor resection. The 72 donors had untreated early-stage non-small cell lung cancer. Unsorted whole RNA samples from tumor, nontumor lung or frozen PBMC were sequenced. TCRdb analysed the 5' RACE reads with MiXCR anew, one entry per CDR3 protein. The table lists 50,000 to 75,000 distinct CDR3 sequences, roughly 5.9% of them singletons. This clonotype was counted at least ten times. Its antigen is not known.

The sequenced sample was PBMCs, obtained at surgery. The sequence came from a female donor with early-stage non-small cell lung cancer. This chain joins TRBV6-1 and TRBJ1-4; D gene ambiguous. Here the CDR3 reads CASRLTGEKLFF. The CDR3, as DNA: TGTGCCAGCAGACTGACGGGCGAAAAACTGTTTTTT.